This T cell receptor beta chain was identified in a study of monozygotic twins with inflammatory bowel disease. Germline CDR1 and CDR2: DFQATT and SNEGSKA (reference sequence). The CDR3 is 14 amino acids. TCRdb reprocessed the 5' RACE reads; each CDR3 protein has one entry and no DNA is given. The ten top clones account for approximately 3%, within a sample of about 160,000 distinct CDR3 sequences. This chain connects TRBV20-1 to TRBJ2-7; TCRdb's assignment of TRBD2 cannot be checked, as there is no DNA. The source of this sequence is a human donor with ulcerative colitis or Crohn's disease, or a healthy co-twin of an affected twin (not recorded which). The sequenced sample was blood. The CDR3 reads CSASLAGLTYEQYF.